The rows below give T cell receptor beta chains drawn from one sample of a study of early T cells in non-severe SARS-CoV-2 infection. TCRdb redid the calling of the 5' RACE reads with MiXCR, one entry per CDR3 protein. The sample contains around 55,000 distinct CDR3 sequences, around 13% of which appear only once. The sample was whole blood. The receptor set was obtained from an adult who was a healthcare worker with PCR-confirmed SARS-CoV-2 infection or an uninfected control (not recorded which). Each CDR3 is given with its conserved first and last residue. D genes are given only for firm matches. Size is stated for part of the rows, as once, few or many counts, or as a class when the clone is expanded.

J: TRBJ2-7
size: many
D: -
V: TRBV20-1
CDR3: CSARRGSAYEQYF
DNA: TGCAGTGCTAGGAGAGGGTCGGCCTACGAGCAGTACTTC

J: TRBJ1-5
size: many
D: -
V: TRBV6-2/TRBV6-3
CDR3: CASSRSGGFGAVGNQPQHF
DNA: TGTGCCAGCAGTCGGAGTGGGGGTTTTGGGGCAGTAGGAAATCAGCCCCAGCATTTT

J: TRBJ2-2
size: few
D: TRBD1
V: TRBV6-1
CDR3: CASSEARGPGELFF
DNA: TGTGCCAGCAGTGAAGCAAGGGGGCCCGGGGAGCTGTTTTTT

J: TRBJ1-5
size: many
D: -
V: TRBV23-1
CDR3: CASGRDYWDNNQPQHF
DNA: TGCGCCAGCGGAAGGGATTACTGGGACAACAATCAGCCCCAGCATTTT

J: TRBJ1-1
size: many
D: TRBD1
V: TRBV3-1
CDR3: CASSTYDGTVEAFF
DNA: TGTGCCAGCAGCACTTACGATGGGACAGTTGAAGCTTTCTTT

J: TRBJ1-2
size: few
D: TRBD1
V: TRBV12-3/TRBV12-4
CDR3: CASSLDRGYGYTF
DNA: TGTGCCAGCAGTTTGGACAGGGGCTATGGCTACACCTTC

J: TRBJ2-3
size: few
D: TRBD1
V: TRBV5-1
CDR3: CASSLNRGDTDTQYF
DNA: TGCGCCAGCAGCTTGAACAGGGGGGACACAGATACGCAGTATTTT

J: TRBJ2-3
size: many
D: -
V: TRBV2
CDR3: CASSVRVGEPSTDTQYF
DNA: TGTGCCAGCAGTGTTCGAGTAGGGGAGCCTAGCACAGATACGCAGTATTTT

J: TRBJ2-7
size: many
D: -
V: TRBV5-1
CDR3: CASSFEGNYEQYF
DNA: TGCGCCAGCAGCTTTGAGGGAAATTACGAGCAGTACTTC

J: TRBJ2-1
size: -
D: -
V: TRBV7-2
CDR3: CASGSWNEQFF
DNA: TGTGCCAGCGGTAGCTGGAATGAGCAGTTCTTC

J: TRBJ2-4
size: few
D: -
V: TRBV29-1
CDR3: CSVAAQDIQYF
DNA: TGCAGCGTTGCAGCGCAGGACATTCAGTACTTC

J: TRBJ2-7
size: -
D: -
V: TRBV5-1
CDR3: CASSWGPDRAYEQYF
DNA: TGCGCCAGCAGCTGGGGGCCGGACAGAGCCTACGAGCAGTACTTC

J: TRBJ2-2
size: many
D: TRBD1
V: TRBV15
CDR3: CATSRDRDRGLGNTGELFF
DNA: TGTGCCACCAGCAGAGATCGGGACAGGGGCCTTGGGAACACCGGGGAGCTGTTTTTT

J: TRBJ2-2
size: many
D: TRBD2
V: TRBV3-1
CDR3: CASSSRRSGGNTGELFF
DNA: TGTGCCAGCAGCTCCAGGAGGAGCGGGGGGAACACCGGGGAGCTGTTTTTT

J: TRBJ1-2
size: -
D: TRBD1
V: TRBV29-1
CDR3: CSVPGQTLANYGYTF
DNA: TGCAGCGTGCCGGGACAGACTTTAGCTAACTATGGCTACACCTTC

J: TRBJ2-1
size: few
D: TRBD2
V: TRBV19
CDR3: CASSMGTSLGNEQFF
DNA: TGTGCCAGTAGTATGGGGACTAGCCTCGGAAATGAGCAGTTCTTC

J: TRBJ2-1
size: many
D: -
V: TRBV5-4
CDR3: CASSPRDFPKFF
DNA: TGTGCCAGCAGCCCCCGGGACTTTCCTAAGTTCTTC

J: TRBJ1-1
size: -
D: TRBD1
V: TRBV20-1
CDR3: CSAREEDRFTEAFF
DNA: TGCAGTGCTAGAGAGGAGGACAGGTTCACTGAAGCTTTCTTT

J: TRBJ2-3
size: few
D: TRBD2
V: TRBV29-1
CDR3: CSVGGGSGGVTQYF
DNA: TGCAGCGTTGGAGGAGGTAGCGGGGGGGTTACGCAGTATTTT

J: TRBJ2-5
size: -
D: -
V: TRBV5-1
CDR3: CASSFGGRETQYF
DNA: TGCGCCAGCAGCTTCGGCGGTCGGGAGACCCAGTACTTC

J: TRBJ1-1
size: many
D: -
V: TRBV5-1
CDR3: CASSPSTAPNTEAFF
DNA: TGCGCCAGCAGCCCGTCGACGGCTCCTAACACTGAAGCTTTCTTT

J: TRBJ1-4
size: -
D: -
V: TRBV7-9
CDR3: CASTPSNRNEKLFF
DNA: TGTGCCAGCACCCCTTCGAACAGGAATGAAAAACTGTTTTTT

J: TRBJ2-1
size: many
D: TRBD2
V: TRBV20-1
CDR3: CSAQRLAGGQFF
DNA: TGCAGTGCTCAGAGGCTAGCGGGGGGGCAGTTCTTC

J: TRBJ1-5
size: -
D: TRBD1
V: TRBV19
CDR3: CASSMIRTGRLGQPQHF
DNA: TGTGCCAGTAGTATGATCCGGACAGGGAGGTTGGGACAGCCCCAGCATTTT

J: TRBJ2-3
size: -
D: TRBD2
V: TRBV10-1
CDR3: CASSSGGPTDTQYF
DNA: TGCGCCAGCAGCAGCGGGGGGCCCACAGATACGCAGTATTTT

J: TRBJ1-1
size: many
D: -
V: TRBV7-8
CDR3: CASSFYGGVENTEAFF
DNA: TGTGCCAGCAGCTTTTACGGGGGGGTCGAAAATACTGAAGCTTTCTTT

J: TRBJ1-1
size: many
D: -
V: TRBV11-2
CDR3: CASSLMGGPNTEAFF
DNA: TGTGCCAGCAGCTTAATGGGGGGCCCGAACACTGAAGCTTTCTTT

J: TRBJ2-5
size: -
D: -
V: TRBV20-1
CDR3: CSARPSERETQYF
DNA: TGCAGTGCTAGACCTAGCGAGCGAGAGACCCAGTACTTC

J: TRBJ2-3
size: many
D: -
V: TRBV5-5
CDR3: CASSLWENLNTQYF
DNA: TGTGCCAGCAGCTTGTGGGAAAACCTCAATACGCAGTATTTT

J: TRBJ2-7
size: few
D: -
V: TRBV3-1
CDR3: CASSQSAYEQYF
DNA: TGTGCCAGCAGCCAATCTGCCTACGAGCAGTACTTC

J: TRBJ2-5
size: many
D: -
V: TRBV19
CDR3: CASSGTRKETQYF
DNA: TGTGCCAGTAGTGGTACTAGGAAAGAGACCCAGTACTTC

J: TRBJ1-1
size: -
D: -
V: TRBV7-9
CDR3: CASSSGGFMNTEAFF
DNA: TGTGCCAGCAGCTCGGGAGGGTTCATGAACACTGAAGCTTTCTTT

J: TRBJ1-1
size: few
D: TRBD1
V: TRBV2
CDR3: CASSERDRGPTEAFF
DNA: TGTGCCAGCAGTGAACGGGACAGGGGGCCGACTGAAGCTTTCTTT

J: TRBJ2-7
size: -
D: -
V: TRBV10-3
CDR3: CAISAVPGGYEQYF
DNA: TGTGCCATCAGTGCGGTCCCTGGGGGCTACGAGCAGTACTTC

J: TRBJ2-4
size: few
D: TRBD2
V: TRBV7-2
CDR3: CASSLVRGGLNIQYF
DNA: TGTGCCAGCAGCTTGGTTCGGGGGGGACTAAACATTCAGTACTTC

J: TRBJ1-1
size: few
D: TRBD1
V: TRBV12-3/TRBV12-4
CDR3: CASSAHRGGLRNTEAFF
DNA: TGTGCCAGCAGTGCCCACAGGGGAGGTCTTCGGAACACTGAAGCTTTCTTT

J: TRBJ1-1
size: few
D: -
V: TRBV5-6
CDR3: CASSSELILPNTEAFF
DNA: TGTGCCAGCAGTTCTGAACTTATACTACCTAACACTGAAGCTTTCTTT

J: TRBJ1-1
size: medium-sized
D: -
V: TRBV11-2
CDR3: CASSLAWNTEAFF
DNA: TGTGCCAGCAGCTTAGCTTGGAACACTGAAGCTTTCTTT

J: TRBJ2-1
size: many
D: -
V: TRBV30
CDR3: CAWSAYEQFF
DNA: TGTGCCTGGAGTGCATATGAGCAGTTCTTC

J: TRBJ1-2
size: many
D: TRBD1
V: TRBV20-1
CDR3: CSARTPPGQDNYGYTF
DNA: TGCAGTGCTAGAACCCCCCCGGGACAGGATAACTATGGCTACACCTTC

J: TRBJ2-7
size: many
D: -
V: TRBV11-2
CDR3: CASSLAQGRIEQYF
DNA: TGTGCCAGCAGCTTAGCACAGGGGAGGATCGAGCAGTACTTC

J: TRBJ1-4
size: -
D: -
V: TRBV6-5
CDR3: CASSYAWGTNEKLFF
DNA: TGTGCCAGCAGTTACGCGTGGGGAACTAATGAAAAACTGTTTTTT